This TCR beta chain appears in the sequencing data of a study of human T cells and chemical hapten exposure. Study-level information: Donors were sensitized with 2% DPC on the upper inner arm.

Germline assignment: CDR1 SNHLY and CDR2 FYNNEI. Trimming cost V 3 bases and J 5 bases, with 3 bases left between them. The CDR3 has 11 amino acids. For the library, individual cDNA molecules each received unique molecular identifiers. TCRdb re-analysed the RACE reads in MiXCR, keeping a single row per CDR3 protein. The sample lists some 360,000 distinct CDR3 sequences, more than 4.5% occurring once. This clonotype was seen a handful of times. The antigen is unknown. Overall study results and limits: Relative to controls, expanded TCRs formed significantly more large CDR3 similarity clusters.

As to time point: pre-sensitization, week 0. Treatment denoted: therapeutic diphenylcyclopropenone sensitization with weekly scalp DPC. The study drew its donors from alopecia patients who were 18 to 70 years old and suitable for DPC. V gene TRBV2 combines with J gene TRBJ2-3, with D unresolved. The sample here was whole blood, taken in connection with sensitization to the hapten diphenylcyclopropenone (DPC). The sequence was obtained from a woman aged 45 to 65 with alopecia areata. Some clones in this sample may be carry-over from other donors' samples. CDR3 loop: CASSDVDTQYF. The CDR3, as DNA: TGTGCCAGCAGTGATGTAGATACGCAGTATTTT.